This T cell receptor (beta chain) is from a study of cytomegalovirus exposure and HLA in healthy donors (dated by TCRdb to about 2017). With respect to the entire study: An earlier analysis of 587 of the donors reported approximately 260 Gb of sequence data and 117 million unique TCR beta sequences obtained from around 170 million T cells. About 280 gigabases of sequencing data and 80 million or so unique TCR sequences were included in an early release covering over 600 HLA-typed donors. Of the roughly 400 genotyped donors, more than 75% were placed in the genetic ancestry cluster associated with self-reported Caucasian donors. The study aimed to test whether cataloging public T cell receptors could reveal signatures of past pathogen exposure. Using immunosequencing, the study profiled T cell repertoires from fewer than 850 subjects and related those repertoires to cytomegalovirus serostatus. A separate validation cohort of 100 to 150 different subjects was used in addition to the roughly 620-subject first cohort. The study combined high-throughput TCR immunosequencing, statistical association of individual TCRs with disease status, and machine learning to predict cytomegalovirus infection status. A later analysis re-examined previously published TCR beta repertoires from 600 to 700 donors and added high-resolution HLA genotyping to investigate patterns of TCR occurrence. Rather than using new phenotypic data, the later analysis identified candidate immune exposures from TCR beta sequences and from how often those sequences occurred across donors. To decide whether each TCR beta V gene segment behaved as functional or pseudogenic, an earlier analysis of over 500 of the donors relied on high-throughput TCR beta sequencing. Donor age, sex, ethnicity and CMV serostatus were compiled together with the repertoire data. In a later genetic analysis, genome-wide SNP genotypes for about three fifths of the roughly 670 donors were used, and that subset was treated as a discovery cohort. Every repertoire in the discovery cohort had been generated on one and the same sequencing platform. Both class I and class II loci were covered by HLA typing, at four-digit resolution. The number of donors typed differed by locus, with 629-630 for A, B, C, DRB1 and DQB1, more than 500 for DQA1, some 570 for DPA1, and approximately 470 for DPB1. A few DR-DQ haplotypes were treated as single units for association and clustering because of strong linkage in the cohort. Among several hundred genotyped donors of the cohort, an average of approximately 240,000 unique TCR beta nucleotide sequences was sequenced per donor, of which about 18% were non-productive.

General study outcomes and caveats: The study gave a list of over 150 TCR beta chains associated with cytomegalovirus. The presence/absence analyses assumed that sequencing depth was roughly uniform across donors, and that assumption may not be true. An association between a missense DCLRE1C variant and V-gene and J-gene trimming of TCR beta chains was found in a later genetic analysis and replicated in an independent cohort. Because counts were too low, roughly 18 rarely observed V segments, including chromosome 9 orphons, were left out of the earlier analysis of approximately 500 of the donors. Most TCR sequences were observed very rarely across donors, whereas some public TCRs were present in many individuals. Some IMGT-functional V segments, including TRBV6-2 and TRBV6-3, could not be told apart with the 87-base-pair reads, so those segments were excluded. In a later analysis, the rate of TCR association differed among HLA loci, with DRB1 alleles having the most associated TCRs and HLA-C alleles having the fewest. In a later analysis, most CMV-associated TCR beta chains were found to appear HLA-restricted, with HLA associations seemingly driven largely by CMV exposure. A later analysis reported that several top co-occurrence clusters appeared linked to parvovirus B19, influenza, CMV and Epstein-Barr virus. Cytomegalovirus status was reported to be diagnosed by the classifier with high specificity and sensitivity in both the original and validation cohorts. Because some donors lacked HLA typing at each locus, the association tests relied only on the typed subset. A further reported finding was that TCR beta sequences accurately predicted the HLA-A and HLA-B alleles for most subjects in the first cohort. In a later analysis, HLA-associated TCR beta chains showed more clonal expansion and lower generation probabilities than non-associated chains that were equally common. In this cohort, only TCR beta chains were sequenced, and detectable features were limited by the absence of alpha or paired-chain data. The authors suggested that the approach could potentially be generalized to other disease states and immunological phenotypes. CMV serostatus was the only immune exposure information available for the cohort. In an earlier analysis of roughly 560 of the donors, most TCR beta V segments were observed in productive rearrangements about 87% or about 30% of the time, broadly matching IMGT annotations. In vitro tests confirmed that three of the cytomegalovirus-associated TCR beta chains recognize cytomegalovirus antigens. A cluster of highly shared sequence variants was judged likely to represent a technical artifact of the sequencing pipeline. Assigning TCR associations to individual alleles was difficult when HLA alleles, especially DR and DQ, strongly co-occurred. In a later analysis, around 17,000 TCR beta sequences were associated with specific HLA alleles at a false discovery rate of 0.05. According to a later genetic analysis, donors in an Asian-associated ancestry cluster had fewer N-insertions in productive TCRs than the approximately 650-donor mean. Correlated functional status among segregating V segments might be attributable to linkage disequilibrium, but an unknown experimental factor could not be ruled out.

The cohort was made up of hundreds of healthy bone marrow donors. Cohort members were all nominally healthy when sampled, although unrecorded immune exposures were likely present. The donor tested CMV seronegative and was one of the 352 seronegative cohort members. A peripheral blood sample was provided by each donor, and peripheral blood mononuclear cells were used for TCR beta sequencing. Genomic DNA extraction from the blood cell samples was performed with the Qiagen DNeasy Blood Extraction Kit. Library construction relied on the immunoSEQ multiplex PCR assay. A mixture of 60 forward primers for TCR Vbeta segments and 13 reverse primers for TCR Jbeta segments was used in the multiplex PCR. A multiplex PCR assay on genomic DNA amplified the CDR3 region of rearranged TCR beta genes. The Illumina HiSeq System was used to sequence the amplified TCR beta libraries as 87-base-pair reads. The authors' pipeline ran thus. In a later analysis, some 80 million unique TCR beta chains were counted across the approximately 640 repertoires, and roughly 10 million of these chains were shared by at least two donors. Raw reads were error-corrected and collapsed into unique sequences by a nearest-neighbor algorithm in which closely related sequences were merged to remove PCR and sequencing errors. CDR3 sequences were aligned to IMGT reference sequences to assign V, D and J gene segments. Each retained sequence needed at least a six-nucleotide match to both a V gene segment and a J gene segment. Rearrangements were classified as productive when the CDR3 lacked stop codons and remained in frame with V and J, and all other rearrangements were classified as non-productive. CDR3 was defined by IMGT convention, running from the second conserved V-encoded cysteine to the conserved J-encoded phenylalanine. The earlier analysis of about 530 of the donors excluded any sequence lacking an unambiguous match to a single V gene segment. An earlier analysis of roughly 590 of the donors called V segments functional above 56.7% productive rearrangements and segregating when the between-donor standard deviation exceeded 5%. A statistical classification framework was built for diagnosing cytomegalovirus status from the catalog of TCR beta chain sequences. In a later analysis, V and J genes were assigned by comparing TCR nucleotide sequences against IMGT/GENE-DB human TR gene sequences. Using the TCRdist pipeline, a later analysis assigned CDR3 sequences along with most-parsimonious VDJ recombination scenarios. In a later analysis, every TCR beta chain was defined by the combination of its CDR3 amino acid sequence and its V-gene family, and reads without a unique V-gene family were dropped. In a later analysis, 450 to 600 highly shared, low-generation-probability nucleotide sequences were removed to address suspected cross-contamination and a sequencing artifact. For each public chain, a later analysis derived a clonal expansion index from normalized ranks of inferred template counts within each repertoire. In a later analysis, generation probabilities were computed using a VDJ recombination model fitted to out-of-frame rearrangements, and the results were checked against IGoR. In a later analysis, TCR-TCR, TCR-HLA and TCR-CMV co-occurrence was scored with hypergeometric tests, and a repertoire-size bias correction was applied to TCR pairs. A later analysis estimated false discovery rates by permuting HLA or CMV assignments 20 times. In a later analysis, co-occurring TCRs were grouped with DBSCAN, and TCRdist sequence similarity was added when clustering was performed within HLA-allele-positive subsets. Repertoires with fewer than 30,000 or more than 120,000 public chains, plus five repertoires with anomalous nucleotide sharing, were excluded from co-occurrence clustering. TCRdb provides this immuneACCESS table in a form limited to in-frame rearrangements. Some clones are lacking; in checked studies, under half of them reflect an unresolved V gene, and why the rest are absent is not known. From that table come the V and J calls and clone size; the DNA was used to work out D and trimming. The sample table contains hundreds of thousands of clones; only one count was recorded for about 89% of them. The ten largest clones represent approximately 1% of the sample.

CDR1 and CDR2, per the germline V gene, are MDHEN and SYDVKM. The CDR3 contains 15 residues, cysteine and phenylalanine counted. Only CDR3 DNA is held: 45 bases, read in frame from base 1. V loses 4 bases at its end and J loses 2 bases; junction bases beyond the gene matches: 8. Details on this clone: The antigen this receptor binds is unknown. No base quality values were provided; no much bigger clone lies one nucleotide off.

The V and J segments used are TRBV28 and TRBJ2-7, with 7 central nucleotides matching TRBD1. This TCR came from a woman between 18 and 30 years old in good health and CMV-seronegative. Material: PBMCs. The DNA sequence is TGTGCCAGCAGTTCACCGGGACAGACCGCCTACGAGCAGTACTTC. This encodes CASSSPGQTAYEQYF.